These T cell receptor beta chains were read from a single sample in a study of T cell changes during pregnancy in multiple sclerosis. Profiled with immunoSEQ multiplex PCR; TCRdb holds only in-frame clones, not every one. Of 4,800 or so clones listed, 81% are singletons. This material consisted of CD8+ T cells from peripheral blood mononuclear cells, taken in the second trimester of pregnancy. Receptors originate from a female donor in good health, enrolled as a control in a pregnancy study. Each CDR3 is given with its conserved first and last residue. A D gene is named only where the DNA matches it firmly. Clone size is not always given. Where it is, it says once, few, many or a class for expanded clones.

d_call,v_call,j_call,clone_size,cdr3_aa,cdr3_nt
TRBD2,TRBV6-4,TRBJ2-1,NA,CASSDGGGGFDEQFF,TGTGCCAGCAGTGATGGGGGGGGAGGTTTCGATGAGCAGTTCTTC
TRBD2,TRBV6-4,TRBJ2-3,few,CASSDSGGADTQYF,TGTGCCAGCAGTGATAGCGGGGGGGCAGATACGCAGTATTTT
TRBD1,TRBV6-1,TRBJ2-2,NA,CAYHPDRDTGELFF,TGTGCGTACCACCCCGACAGGGACACCGGGGAGCTGTTTTTT
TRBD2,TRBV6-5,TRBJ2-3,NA,CASSPTSGGADTQYF,TGTGCCAGCAGTCCGACTAGCGGAGGGGCAGATACGCAGTATTTT
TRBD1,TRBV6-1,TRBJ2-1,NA,CASSGLPGQGFDEQFF,TGTGCCAGCAGTGGTCTTCCGGGACAGGGGTTCGATGAGCAGTTCTTC
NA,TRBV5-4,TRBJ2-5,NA,CASSLFPETQYF,TGTGCCAGCAGCTTATTTCCGGAGACCCAGTACTTC
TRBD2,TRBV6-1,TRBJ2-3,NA,CASSEGAGALDTQYF,TGTGCCAGCAGTGAAGGTGCGGGAGCTTTAGATACGCAGTATTTT
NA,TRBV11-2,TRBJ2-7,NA,CASSLDHPPGVYEQYF,TGTGCCAGCAGCTTAGATCATCCCCCAGGGGTCTACGAGCAGTACTTC
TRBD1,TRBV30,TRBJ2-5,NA,CAWGTGDQETQYF,TGTGCCTGGGGAACAGGGGACCAAGAGACCCAGTACTTC
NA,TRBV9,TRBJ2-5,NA,CASSREETQYF,TGTGCCAGCAGCCGCGAGGAGACCCAGTACTTC
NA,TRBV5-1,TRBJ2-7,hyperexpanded,CASSWDKTYEQYF,TGCGCCAGCAGCTGGGACAAAACCTACGAGCAGTACTTC
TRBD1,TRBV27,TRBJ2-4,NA,CASRGDRVAKNIQYF,TGTGCCAGCAGGGGGGACAGGGTTGCCAAAAACATTCAGTACTTC
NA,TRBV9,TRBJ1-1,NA,CASSVAGTTEAFF,TGTGCCAGCAGCGTAGCGGGAACCACTGAAGCTTTCTTT
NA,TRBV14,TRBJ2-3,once,CASSEDLRADTQYF,TGTGCCAGCAGCGAAGACTTACGGGCAGATACGCAGTATTTT
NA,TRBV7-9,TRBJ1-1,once,CASSLELGATEAFF,TGTGCCAGCAGCTTAGAGTTGGGGGCTACTGAAGCTTTCTTT
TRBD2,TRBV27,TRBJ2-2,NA,CASSSLGTINTGELFF,TGTGCCAGCAGTTCCCTAGGGACTATAAACACCGGGGAGCTGTTTTTT
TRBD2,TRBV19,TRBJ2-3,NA,CASSILTLAGGTSTDTQYF,TGTGCCAGTAGTATCCTAACCCTAGCGGGGGGGACTAGCACAGATACGCAGTATTTT
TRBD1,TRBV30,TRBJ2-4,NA,CAWSAPGTEVNIQYF,TGTGCCTGGAGTGCCCCCGGGACAGAGGTAAACATTCAGTACTTC
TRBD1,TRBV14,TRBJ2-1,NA,CASSQLTGGDEQFF,TGTGCCAGCAGCCAACTGACAGGGGGCGATGAGCAGTTCTTC
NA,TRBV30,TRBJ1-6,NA,CAWSVESPGALHF,TGTGCCTGGAGTGTAGAGTCCCCGGGGGCCCTCCACTTT
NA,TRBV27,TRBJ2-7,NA,CASIGGGLGEQYF,TGTGCCAGTATTGGGGGGGGCCTTGGTGAGCAGTACTTC
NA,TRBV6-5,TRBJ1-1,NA,CASSYSIQAQITEAFF,TGTGCCAGCAGTTACTCGATCCAGGCCCAGATCACTGAAGCTTTCTTT
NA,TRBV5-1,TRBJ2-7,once,CASSFRDFSYEQYF,TGCGCCAGCAGCTTCCGGGACTTCTCCTACGAGCAGTACTTC
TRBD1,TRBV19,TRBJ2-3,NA,CASSSGTGGYTDTQYF,TGTGCCAGTAGCTCCGGGACAGGGGGTTACACAGATACGCAGTATTTT
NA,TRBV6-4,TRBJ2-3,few,CASSQNGESTDTQYF,TGTGCCAGCAGCCAAAACGGGGAAAGCACAGATACGCAGTATTTT
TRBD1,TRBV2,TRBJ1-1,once,CASSEVSLQGPRTEAFF,TGTGCCAGCAGTGAAGTTTCATTACAGGGGCCCCGCACTGAAGCTTTCTTT
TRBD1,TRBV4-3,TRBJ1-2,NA,CASSQDYRGTGHYGYTF,TGCGCCAGCAGCCAAGATTACAGGGGAACCGGCCACTATGGCTACACCTTC
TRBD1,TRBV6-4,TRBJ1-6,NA,CASSEGTVLSPLHF,TGTGCCAGCAGTGAAGGGACAGTGCTATCACCCCTCCACTTT
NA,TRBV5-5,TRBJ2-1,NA,CASSFSRGSTYNEQFF,TGTGCCAGCAGCTTCTCTCGGGGGTCAACCTACAATGAGCAGTTCTTC
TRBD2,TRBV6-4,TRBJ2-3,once,CASSDLAGATDTQYF,TGTGCCAGCAGTGACCTAGCGGGGGCCACAGATACGCAGTATTTT
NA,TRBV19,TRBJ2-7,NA,CASSIAGAREQYF,TGTGCCAGTAGTATAGCAGGGGCCCGGGAGCAGTACTTC
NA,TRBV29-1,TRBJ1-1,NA,CSVSRWVRTEAFF,TGCAGCGTTTCTAGGTGGGTAAGAACTGAAGCTTTCTTT
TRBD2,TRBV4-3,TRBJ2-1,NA,CASSQGTSGSYNEQFF,TGCGCCAGCAGCCAGGGCACTAGCGGGAGCTACAATGAGCAGTTCTTC
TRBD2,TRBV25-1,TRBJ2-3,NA,CASSPHLAGTTDTQYF,TGTGCCAGCAGTCCCCATCTAGCGGGGACCACAGATACGCAGTATTTT
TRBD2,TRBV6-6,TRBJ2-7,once,CASSYGGGTYEQYF,TGTGCCAGCAGTTACGGCGGGGGAACGTACGAGCAGTACTTC
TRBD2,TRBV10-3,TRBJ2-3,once,CAIRTSSGGAKDTQYF,TGTGCCATCCGAACTTCTAGCGGGGGGGCCAAAGATACGCAGTATTTT